This entry describes one T cell receptor (beta chain). TCRdb keeps only in-frame clones here, not all; method: immunoSEQ multiplex PCR. The sample carries 90,000 to 120,000 clones, about 80% recorded once. This record comes from a study of control samples from healthy donors and cancer patients. Trimming cost V 3 bases and J 5 bases, with 16 bases left between them. Germline assignment: CDR1 KGHSH and CDR2 LQKENI. The CDR3 spans 15 residues. The receptor was derived from a man aged 18 to 30 in good health. The sample taken for sequencing was blood. The V and J genes are TRBV18 and TRBJ1-2, with D maybe TRBD1 (6 bases). CDR3: CASSPNPTGIYGYTF. The CDR3 DNA follows: TGTGCCAGCTCACCGAATCCAACAGGGATATATGGCTACACCTTC.